Each of the 13 T cell receptor beta chains below was sequenced from the same sample in a study of cytomegalovirus exposure and HLA in healthy donors. PCR was performed using 60 Vbeta and 13 Jbeta primers. Measured with immunoSEQ multiplex PCR; TCRdb has only the in-frame clones, and not every one. The sample consists of roughly 150,000 clones, roughly 79% of them appearing once. The sample comprised PBMCs. The receptor set was obtained from a woman younger than 45 in good health and CMV-seronegative.

V usage is TRBV6-1 and J usage is TRBJ2-5; 8 nucleotides align to TRBD1. Germline trimming cut 6 bases from V and 5 bases from J; bases unmatched to any gene: 8. In germline, CDR1 is MNHNS, CDR2 SASEGT. There are 14 residues in the CDR3. The CDR3 coding sequence is TGTGCCAGCAGGAGGACAGGGAATATGGAGACCCAGTACTTC. Translation gives CASRRTGNMETQYF.

This rearrangement joins TRBV10-3 to TRBJ1-2; 7 bases align to TRBD1. Trimming at V came to 8 bases and at J to 2 bases, leaving 8 bases not matched to a gene. There are 14 residues in the CDR3. Germline lookup yields CDR1 ENHRY and CDR2 SYGVKD. CDR3 nucleotides: TGTGCCATCCTCACCTCGACAGGGAACTATGGCTACACCTTC. Amino acids: CAILTSTGNYGYTF.

This clone was seen a single time. The chain uses TRBV6-4 and TRBJ1-2, with D unresolved. The CDR3 contains 13 residues. CDR1 MRHNA and CDR2 SNTAGT come from the germline V gene. V was shortened by 0 bases and J by 8 bases, with 10 bases between the two germline ends. CDR3 DNA: TGTGCCAGCAGTGACTCGAGGGTGAAGGGCTACACCTTC. Translation gives CASSDSRVKGYTF.

The chain joins TRBV7-2 to TRBJ2-1; perhaps TRBD1 as D (6 bases). V lost 3 bases, J lost 3 bases, and 12 bases lay in between. The CDR3 is 15 residues long. From germline, CDR1 is SGHTA and CDR2 FQGNSA. CDR3 bases: TGTGCCAGCAGCTTCAGACAGGAGGTCTACAATGAGCAGTTCTTC. Its translation: CASSFRQEVYNEQFF.

The CDR3 DNA follows: TGTGCCAGCAGTTTATCGAGGGTAGCCGAGCAGTACTTC. This encodes CASSLSRVAEQYF. This chain uses TRBV27 with TRBJ2-7; D might be TRBD2 (5 bases). Germline V gene data show CDR1 as MNHEY and CDR2 as SMNVEV (reference sequence). The V end lost 0 bases, the J end lost 6 bases, and 9 bases lay between the germline ends. The CDR3 consists of 13 residues.

The rearrangement uses TRBV6-1 and TRBJ1-5; 8 bases map to TRBD1. The CDR3 is 13 amino acids. Germline values: CDR1 MNHNS, CDR2 SASEGT. Unmatched junction bases numbered 3, after V lost 2 bases and J lost 9 bases. The CDR3 DNA sequence: TGTGCCAGCAGTGAAATGGGGACAGGGCCCCAGCATTTT. Translation: CASSEMGTGPQHF.

The genes are TRBV6-5 and TRBJ2-7, with TRBD1 as a possible D gene (6 bases). The CDR3 extends over 13 amino acids. Between the trimmed V and J ends, which lost 8 bases and 3 bases, there was a span of 14 bases. The germline gives CDR1 MNHEY, CDR2 SVGAGI. CDR3 protein: CASGWQGSYEQYF. The CDR3 coding sequence is TGTGCCAGCGGTTGGCAGGGGAGCTACGAGCAGTACTTC.

The V call is TRBV27, the J call TRBJ1-2; 11 positions agree with TRBD1. The CDR3 consists of 14 residues. V dropped 8 bases and J dropped 3; count of bases not matched to a gene: 5. Germline CDR1 MNHEY, CDR2 SMNVEV (reference sequence). The CDR3 protein is CASRTGGMDYGYTF. The CDR3 DNA reads as TGTGCCAGCCGGACAGGGGGCATGGACTATGGCTACACCTTC.

The J gene is TRBJ1-1, the V gene TRBV4-3; D may be TRBD1 (5 bases). Deletions cut 2 bases from V and 5 bases from J, with 12 bases between. Germline V lookup: CDR1 LGHNA, CDR2 YSLEER. The CDR3 is 14 residues long. The CDR3 DNA reads as TGCGCCAGCAGCCAATTTAGGGGTGCAACTGAAGCTTTCTTT. Translating it yields CASSQFRGATEAFF.

A few counts support this clone. The chain joins TRBV4-1 to TRBJ2-7; D is possibly TRBD2 (6 bases). Between the trimmed V and J ends, which lost 4 bases and 0 bases, there was a span of 13 bases. CDR1 and CDR2 from the germline V gene are MGHRA and YSYEKL. CDR3 length: 15 residues. The CDR3 bases are TGCGCCAGCAGCCTCCTCGGGACTTCCTCCTACGAGCAGTACTTC. Residues: CASSLLGTSSYEQYF.

V gene TRBV5-4 combines with J gene TRBJ2-1; 7 nucleotides align to TRBD1. Germline loops: CDR1 SGHNT, CDR2 YYREEE (reference sequence). Losses at the gene ends were 4 bases for V and 5 bases for J; bases not matched to a gene: 9. This CDR3 spans 15 amino acids. CDR3 sequence reads: CASSPGRGSNNEQFF. CDR3 bases: TGTGCCAGCAGCCCGGGCAGGGGGAGCAACAATGAGCAGTTCTTC.

This rearrangement joins TRBV11-3 to TRBJ2-6; D is unclear. The CDR3 has 15 amino acids. V lost 4 bases and J 0 bases, leaving 7 bases between the germline ends. CDR1 and CDR2 (germline): SGHNT, YENEEA. The CDR3 DNA reads TGTGCCAGCAGCTCTCGTGTCTCTGGGGCCAACGTCCTGACTTTC. Translating gives CASSSRVSGANVLTF.

J is TRBJ1-2 and V is TRBV4-3; maybe TRBD1 (6 bases). The CDR3 length is 18 residues. The germline V gene has CDR1 LGHNA and CDR2 YSLEER. Trimming removed 4 bases at V and 2 bases at J, with 23 bases between. The CDR3 coding sequence is TGCGCCAGCAGCCGAGGGCCCTTTACACAGGGCCAAAACTATGGCTACACCTTC. Translated, it gives CASSRGPFTQGQNYGYTF.